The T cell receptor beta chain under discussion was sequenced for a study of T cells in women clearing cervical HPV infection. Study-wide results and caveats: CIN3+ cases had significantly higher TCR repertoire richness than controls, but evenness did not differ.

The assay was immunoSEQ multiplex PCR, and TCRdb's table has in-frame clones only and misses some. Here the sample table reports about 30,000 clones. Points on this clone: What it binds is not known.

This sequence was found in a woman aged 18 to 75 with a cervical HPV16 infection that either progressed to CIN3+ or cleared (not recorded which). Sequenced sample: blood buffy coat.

The CDR3 sequence is CASSQTTASNYGYTF. The part of the CDR3 DNA that was read is TGTGCCAGCAGCCAAACGACAGCATCTAACTATGGC. The chain is built from TRBV4-2 and TRBJ1-2; D perhaps matches TRBD1 (5 bases). Read sequence stops 3 residues before the CDR3 end, and the germline J gene provides the missing end. Trimming left V 2 bases short and J 0 bases short, with 10 bases between. CDR3 size: 15 residues. In germline, CDR1 is LGHNA, CDR2 YNFKEQ.